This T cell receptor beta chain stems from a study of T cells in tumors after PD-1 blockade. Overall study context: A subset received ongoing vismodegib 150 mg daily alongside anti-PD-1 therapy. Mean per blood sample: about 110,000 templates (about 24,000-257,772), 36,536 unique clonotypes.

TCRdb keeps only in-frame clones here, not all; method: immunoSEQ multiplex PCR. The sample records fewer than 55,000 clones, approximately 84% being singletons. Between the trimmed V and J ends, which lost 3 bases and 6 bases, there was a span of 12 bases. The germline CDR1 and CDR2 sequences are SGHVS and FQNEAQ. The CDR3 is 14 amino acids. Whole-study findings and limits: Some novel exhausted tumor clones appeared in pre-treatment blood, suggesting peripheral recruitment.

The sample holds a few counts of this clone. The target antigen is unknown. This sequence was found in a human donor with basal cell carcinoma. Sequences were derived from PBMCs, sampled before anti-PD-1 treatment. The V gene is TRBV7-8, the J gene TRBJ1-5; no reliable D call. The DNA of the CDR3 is TGTGCCAGCAGCTTGGCAGGCCCCCCTCAGCCCCAGCATTTT. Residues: CASSLAGPPQPQHF.